This T cell receptor beta chain was profiled in a study of blood T cells in healthy people across ages. Study outcomes and limitations: Unknown CMV status may confound age-related changes in expanded clones.

Next came a second PCR, run for about 7 to 12 cycles, which used a sample-barcoded 5' primer along with a J-beta primer mix. TCRdb passed the 5' RACE reads through MiXCR, listing each CDR3 protein once. The sample contains 780,000 or so distinct CDR3 sequences, more than 55% of which appear only once. Worth noting for this clonotype: Its antigen is currently unknown.

The sequenced material came from blood. The TCR sequence derives from a man aged 40-49 years in good health.

CDR3 protein: CSARRGQGEYNSPLHF. CDR3 nucleotide sequence: TGCAGTGCTAGGCGCGGACAGGGGGAGTACAATTCACCCCTCCACTTT. The chain joins TRBV20-1 to TRBJ1-6, with 10 bases aligning to TRBD1. Germline lookup yields CDR1 DFQATT and CDR2 SNEGSKA (reference sequence). The CDR3 has 16 amino acids. The trim removed 3 bases at V and 7 bases at J, leaving 9 bases unmatched.